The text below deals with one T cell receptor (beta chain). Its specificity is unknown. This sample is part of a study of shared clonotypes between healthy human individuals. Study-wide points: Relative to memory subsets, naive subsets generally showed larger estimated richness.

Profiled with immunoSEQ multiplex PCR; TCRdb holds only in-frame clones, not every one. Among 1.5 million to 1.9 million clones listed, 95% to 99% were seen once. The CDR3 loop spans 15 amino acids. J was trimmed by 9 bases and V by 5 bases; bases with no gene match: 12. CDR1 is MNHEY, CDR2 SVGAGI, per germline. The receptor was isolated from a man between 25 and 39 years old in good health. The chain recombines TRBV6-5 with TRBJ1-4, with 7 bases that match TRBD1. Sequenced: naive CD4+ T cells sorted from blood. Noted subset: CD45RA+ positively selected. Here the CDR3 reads CASSPRRQGSKKLFF. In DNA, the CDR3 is TGTGCCAGCAGTCCTCGGAGACAGGGTTCGAAAAAACTGTTTTTT.